These T cell receptor beta chains were read from a single sample in a study of blood T cell repertoires in COVID-19. The data were produced by immunoSEQ multiplex PCR, yet TCRdb's version contains in-frame clones alone and is incomplete. This table holds 250,000 to 350,000 clones, roughly 89% found once. The source material was peripheral blood. Every receptor here comes from a woman in her thirties with active or convalescent COVID-19. The CDR3 runs from the conserved cysteine through the conserved F or W. D genes are given only for firm matches. Clone sizes are given selectively: once, few, many, or a class where the clone is expanded.

clone_size | j_call | v_call | d_call | cdr3_nt | cdr3_aa
. | TRBJ1-3 | TRBV30 | . | TGTGCCTGGAGTGGAGGTGCCCCCTCTGGAAACACCATATATTTT | CAWSGGAPSGNTIYF
. | TRBJ2-5 | TRBV10-3 | . | TGTGCCATCATGGAGGGGGAGACCCAGTACTTC | CAIMEGETQYF
. | TRBJ1-1 | TRBV5-6 | TRBD1 | TGTGCCAGCAGCTTGGACGGGCGACAGGGAGGATACACTGAAGCTTTCTTT | CASSLDGRQGGYTEAFF
. | TRBJ2-3 | TRBV6-6 | . | TGTGCCAGCAGTTTCCCTGACAGATTGGCCACAGATACGCAGTATTTT | CASSFPDRLATDTQYF
. | TRBJ1-1 | TRBV5-6 | . | TGTGCCAGCAGCGCTTCGGGGGTGGACACTGAAGCTTTCTTT | CASSASGVDTEAFF
. | TRBJ1-5 | TRBV27 | TRBD1 | TGTGCCAGCAGTCCGGGACAGGTTCACAATCAGCCCCAGCATTTT | CASSPGQVHNQPQHF
. | TRBJ1-2 | TRBV7-8 | . | TGTGCCAGCAGCTTAGAGACAGGAAAGGATGGCTACACCTTC | CASSLETGKDGYTF
. | TRBJ2-2 | TRBV6-1 | TRBD2 | TGTGCCAGCAGTCAAGGGCTGGGGCTAGCGGGCGGGGAGCTGTTTTTT | CASSQGLGLAGGELFF
. | TRBJ2-1 | TRBV24-1 | TRBD1 | TGTGCCACCAGTGACCGGGACAGAACCTACAATGAGCAGTTCTTC | CATSDRDRTYNEQFF
. | TRBJ2-3 | TRBV11-2 | TRBD2 | TGTGCCAGCAGCTTAGCTCCTAGCGGGGGAGATACGCAGTATTTT | CASSLAPSGGDTQYF
. | TRBJ1-1 | TRBV5-4 | . | TGTGCCAGCAGTCTCTTTGGTCCAACGAGGGCTTTCTTT | CASSLFGPTRAFF
. | TRBJ2-3 | TRBV7-9 | . | TGTGCCAGCAGCCGGGTCGGGGGTGTCGCAGATACGCAGTATTTT | CASSRVGGVADTQYF
few | TRBJ1-3 | TRBV6-4 | TRBD1 | TGTGCCAGCAGTCAGGCTAAACAGGGGCCTGGAAACACCATATATTTT | CASSQAKQGPGNTIYF
. | TRBJ2-7 | TRBV5-4 | . | TGTGCCAGCAGCTTGGGAGGGACAATTATCCCCTCCGAGCAGTACTTC | CASSLGGTIIPSEQYF
. | TRBJ2-7 | TRBV5-1 | . | TGCGCCAGCAGCCTGGGGGCAGGGCACTACGAGCAGTACTTC | CASSLGAGHYEQYF
. | TRBJ1-5 | TRBV7-9 | . | TGTGCCAGCAGCTTAGTAACTTCCCTAGTCAATCAGCCCCAGCATTTT | CASSLVTSLVNQPQHF
. | TRBJ2-5 | TRBV5-1 | TRBD2 | TGCGCCAGCAGCTCCAACGCGGGGGTTGGACTAGAGACCCAGTACTTC | CASSSNAGVGLETQYF
. | TRBJ1-1 | TRBV6-2/TRBV6-3 | . | TGTGCCAGCAGTAATCCTGGGGCCACTGAAGCTTTCTTT | CASSNPGATEAFF
once | TRBJ2-5 | TRBV5-1 | TRBD2 | TGCGCCAGCAGCCCGGGACTAGCGGGGACGTACCAAGAGACCCAGTACTTC | CASSPGLAGTYQETQYF
. | TRBJ2-3 | TRBV4-3 | . | TGCGCCAGCAGCCAAGACCGGACAGATACGCAGTATTTT | CASSQDRTDTQYF
. | TRBJ2-5 | TRBV12-3/TRBV12-4 | . | TGTGCCAGCAGTGGGGACACCGAGACCCAGTACTTC | CASSGDTETQYF
few | TRBJ1-1 | TRBV18 | TRBD1 | TGTGCCAGCTCACCAGTGACAGGGGTGCTTTCGAACACTGAAGCTTTCTTT | CASSPVTGVLSNTEAFF
. | TRBJ2-1 | TRBV24-1 | TRBD2 | TGTGCCACCAGTCGTAGCGGGGGGGCGGCGTGGTTCTTC | CATSRSGGAAWFF
. | TRBJ2-7 | TRBV18 | . | TGTGCCAGCTCACCACCCACCTACTCCTACGAGCAGTACTTC | CASSPPTYSYEQYF
. | TRBJ2-7 | TRBV19 | . | TGTGCCAGTAGTATGGCAGGGCTAAACTCCTACGAGCAGTACTTC | CASSMAGLNSYEQYF
. | TRBJ1-3 | TRBV3-1/TRBV3-2 | . | TGTGCCAGCAGCCCGACAGATCCTGGAAACACCATATATTTT | CASSPTDPGNTIYF
. | TRBJ2-1 | TRBV25-1 | TRBD2 | TGTGCCAGCATTGTGGCGGGAGGCAATGAGCAGTTCTTC | CASIVAGGNEQFF